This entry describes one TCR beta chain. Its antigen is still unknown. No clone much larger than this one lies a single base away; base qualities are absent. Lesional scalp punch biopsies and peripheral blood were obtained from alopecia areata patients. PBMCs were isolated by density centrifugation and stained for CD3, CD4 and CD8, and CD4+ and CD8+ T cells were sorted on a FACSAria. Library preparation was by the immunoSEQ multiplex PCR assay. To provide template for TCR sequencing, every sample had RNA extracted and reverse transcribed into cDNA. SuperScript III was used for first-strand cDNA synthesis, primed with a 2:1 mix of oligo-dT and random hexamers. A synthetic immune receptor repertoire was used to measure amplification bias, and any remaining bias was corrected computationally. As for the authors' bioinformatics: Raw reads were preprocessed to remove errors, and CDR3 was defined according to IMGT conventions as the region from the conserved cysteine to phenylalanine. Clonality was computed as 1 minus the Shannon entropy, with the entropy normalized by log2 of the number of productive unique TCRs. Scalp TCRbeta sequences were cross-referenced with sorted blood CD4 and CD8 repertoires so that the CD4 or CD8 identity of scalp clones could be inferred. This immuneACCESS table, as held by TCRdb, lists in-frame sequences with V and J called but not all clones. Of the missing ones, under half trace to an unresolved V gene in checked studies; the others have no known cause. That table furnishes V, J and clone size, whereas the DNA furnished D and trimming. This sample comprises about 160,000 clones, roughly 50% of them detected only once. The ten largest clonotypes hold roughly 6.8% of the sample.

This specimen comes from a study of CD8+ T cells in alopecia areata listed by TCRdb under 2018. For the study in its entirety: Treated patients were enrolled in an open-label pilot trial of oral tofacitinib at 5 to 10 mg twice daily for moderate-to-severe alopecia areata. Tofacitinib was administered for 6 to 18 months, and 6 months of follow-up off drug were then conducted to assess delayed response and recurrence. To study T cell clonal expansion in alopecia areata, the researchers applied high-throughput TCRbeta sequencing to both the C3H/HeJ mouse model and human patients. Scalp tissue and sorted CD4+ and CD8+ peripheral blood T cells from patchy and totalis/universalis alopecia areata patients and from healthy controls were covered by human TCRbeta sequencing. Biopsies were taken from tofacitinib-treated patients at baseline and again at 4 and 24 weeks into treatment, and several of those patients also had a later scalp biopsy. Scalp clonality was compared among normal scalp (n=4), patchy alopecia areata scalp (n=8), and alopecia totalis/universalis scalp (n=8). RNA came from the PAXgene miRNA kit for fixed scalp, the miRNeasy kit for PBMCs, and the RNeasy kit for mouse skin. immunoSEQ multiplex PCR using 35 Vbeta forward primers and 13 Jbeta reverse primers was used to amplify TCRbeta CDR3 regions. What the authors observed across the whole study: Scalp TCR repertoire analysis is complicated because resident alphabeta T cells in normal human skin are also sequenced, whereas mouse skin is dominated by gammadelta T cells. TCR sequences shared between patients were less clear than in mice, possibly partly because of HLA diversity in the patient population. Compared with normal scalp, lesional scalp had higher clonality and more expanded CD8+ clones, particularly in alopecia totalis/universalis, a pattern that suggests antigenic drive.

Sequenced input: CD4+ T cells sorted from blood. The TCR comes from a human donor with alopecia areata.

At the DNA level, the sequence is TGTGCCTGGAGTCATGACTGGACTAGCGGGAGGGCAAACACCGGGGAGCTGTTTTTT. The translation is CAWSHDWTSGRANTGELFF. The sequence joins TRBV30 to TRBJ2-2; TRBD2 matches 15 bases in the middle. Per the germline V gene (reference sequence), GTSNPN is the CDR1 and SVGIG is the CDR2. The V end gives up 2 bases and the J end 2 bases, leaving 9 bases in the junction not matched to a gene. Its CDR3 holds 19 amino acids, cysteine through phenylalanine. Only CDR3 DNA remains: 57 bases, in frame from the first base. Full variable domain (CDR3 extended with the reference TRBV30 and TRBJ2-2 proteins): SQTIHQWPATLVQPVGSPLSLECTVEGTSNPNLYWYRQAAGRGLQLLFYSVGIGQISSEVPQNLSASRPQDRQFILSSKKLLLSDSGFYLCAWSHDWTSGRANTGELFFGEGSRLTVL.